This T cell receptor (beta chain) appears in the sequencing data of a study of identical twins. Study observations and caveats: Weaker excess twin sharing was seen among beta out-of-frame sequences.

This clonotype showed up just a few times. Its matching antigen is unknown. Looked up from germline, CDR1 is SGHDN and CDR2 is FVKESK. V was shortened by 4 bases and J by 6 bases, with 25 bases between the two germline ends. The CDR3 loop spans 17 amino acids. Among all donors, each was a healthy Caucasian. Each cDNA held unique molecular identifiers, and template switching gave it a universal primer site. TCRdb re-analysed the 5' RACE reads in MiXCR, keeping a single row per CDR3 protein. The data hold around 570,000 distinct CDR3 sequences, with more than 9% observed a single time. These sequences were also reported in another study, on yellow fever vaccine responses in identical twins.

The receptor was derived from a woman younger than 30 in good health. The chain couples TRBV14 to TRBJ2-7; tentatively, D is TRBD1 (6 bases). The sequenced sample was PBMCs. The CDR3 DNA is TGTGCCAGCAGCCGTCTAGATTGGGACAATCGGCCCTCCGAGCAGTACTTC. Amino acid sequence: CASSRLDWDNRPSEQYF.